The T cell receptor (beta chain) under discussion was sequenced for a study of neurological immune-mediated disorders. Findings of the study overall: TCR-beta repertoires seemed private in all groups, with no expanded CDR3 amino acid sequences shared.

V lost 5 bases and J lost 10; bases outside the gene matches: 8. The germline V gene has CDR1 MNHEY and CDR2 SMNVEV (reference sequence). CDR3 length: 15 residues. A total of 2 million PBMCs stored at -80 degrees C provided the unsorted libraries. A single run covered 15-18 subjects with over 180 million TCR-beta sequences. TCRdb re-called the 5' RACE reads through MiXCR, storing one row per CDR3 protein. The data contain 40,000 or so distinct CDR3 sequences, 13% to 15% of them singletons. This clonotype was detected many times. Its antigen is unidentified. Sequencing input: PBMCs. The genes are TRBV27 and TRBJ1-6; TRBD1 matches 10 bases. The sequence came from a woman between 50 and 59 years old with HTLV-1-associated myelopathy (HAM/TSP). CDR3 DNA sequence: TGTGCCAGCAGTCGAGTCCCGGGACAGGGGTCACCCCTCCACTTT. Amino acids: CASSRVPGQGSPLHF.